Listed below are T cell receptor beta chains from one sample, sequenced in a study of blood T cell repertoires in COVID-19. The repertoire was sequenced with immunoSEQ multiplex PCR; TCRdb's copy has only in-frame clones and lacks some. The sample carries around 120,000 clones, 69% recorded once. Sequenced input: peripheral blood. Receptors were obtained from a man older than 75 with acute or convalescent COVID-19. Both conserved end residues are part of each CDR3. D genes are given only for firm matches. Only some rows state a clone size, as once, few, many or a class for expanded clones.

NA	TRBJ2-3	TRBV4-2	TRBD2	TGTGCCAGCAGCCAAGTCTCCAGCGGGAGTACGCAGTATTTT	CASSQVSSGSTQYF
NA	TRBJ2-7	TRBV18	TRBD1	TGTGCCAGCTCAGCCGGACAGGGAATCTCCTACGAGCAGTACTTC	CASSAGQGISYEQYF
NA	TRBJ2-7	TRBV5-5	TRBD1	TGTGCCAGCAGGTGGGCAGGGGGCGATGAGCAGTACTTC	CASRWAGGDEQYF
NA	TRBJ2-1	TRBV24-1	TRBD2	TGTGCCACCAGTGATCCGGAGGGAGCGGGAGTGGGAAATGAGCAGTTCTTC	CATSDPEGAGVGNEQFF
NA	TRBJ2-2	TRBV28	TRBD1	TGTGCCAGCAGGGGAGGACAGGGGGCAACCGGGGAGCTGTTTTTT	CASRGGQGATGELFF
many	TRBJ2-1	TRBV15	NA	TGTGCCACCAGCAGGGCCTTCGGGGAAAACAATGAGCAGTTCTTC	CATSRAFGENNEQFF
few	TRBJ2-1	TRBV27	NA	TGTGCCAGCGGGGGCGACGGTACTTACAATGAGCAGTTCTTC	CASGGDGTYNEQFF
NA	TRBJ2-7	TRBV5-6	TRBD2	TGTGCCAGCAGCTTGAACTTACTAGCGGGAGATGAGTCCCGCGAGCAGTACTTC	CASSLNLLAGDESREQYF
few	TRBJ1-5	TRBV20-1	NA	TGCAGTGCTAGTATCAGAGGACAGCCCCAGCATTTT	CSASIRGQPQHF
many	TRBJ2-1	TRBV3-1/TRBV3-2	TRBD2	TGTGCCAGCAGCCAAGATACGATGGCGGGAGGGCTGGACAATGAGCAGTTCTTC	CASSQDTMAGGLDNEQFF
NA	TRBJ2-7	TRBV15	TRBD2	TGTGCCACCAGCAGAGACCAGGGAGGGGAGCAGTACTTC	CATSRDQGGEQYF
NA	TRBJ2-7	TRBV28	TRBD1	TGTGCCAGCAGCCCGGGACAGGGTTACGAGCAGTACTTC	CASSPGQGYEQYF
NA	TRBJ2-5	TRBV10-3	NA	TGTGCCATCAGTGAGTGGACTAACCAAGAGACCCAGTACTTC	CAISEWTNQETQYF
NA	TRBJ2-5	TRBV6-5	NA	TGTGCCAGCAGCCCCGGTCAATTGATTCAAGAGACCCAGTACTTC	CASSPGQLIQETQYF
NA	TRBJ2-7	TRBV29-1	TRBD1	TGCAGCTGTCGGGACAGGGGCTACGAGCAGTACTTC	CSCRDRGYEQYF
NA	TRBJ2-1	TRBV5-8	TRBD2	TGTGCCAGCAGCCCCCCGGGACTAGCGGGGGCCTACAATGAGCAGTTCTTC	CASSPPGLAGAYNEQFF
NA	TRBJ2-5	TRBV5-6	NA	TGTGCCAGCAGCCCCAGAAGAGGTGGTGTGGAGACCCAGTACTTC	CASSPRRGGVETQYF
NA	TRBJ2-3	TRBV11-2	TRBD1	TGTGCCAGCAGCTTAGTAGGGACAGGGACAGATACGCAGTATTTT	CASSLVGTGTDTQYF
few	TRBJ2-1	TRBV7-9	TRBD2	TGTGCCAGCAGCTCTGTAGGTCTAGCGGGAGATGAGCAGTTCTTC	CASSSVGLAGDEQFF
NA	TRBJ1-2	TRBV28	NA	TGTGCCAGCAGTTTACCCAGACCGACTCTATACGGCTACACCTTC	CASSLPRPTLYGYTF
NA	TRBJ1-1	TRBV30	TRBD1	TGTGCCACACGGGACAGGGGGCTTACTGAAGCTTTCTTT	CATRDRGLTEAFF
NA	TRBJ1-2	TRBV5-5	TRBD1	TGTGCCAGCAGCTACGAACAGGGGCCCCCCACCTATGGCTACACCTTC	CASSYEQGPPTYGYTF
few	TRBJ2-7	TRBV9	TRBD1	TGTGCCAGCAGCCCTGGACAGGATTACTACGAGCAGTACTTC	CASSPGQDYYEQYF
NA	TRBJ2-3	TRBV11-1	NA	TGTGCCAGCAGCTTAGGACAGACCACGGCCCATACGCAGTATTTT	CASSLGQTTAHTQYF
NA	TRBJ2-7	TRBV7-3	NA	TGTGCCAGCAGCCCGAGCAGGGCCCACGAGCAGTACTTC	CASSPSRAHEQYF
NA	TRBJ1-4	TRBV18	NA	TGTGCCAGCTCAAGGGAGTCCCGTCGTAATGAAAAACTGTTTTTT	CASSRESRRNEKLFF
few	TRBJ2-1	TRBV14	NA	TGTGCCAGCAGCCAAGACACCTATAGCACTCCGGCCTACAATGAGCAGTTCTTC	CASSQDTYSTPAYNEQFF
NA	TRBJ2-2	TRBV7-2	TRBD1	TGTGCCAGCAGCTTAGCGGGACAGAATACCGGGGAGCTGTTTTTT	CASSLAGQNTGELFF
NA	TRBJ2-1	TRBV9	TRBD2	TGTGCCAGCAGCCCCCCGGGACTAGCGGGGATCGAGCAGTTCTTC	CASSPPGLAGIEQFF
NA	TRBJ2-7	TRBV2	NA	TGTGCCAGCAAGGACTCAGGGAGGTACGAGCAGTACTTC	CASKDSGRYEQYF
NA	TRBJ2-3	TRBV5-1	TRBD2	TGCGCCAGCAGCTTTTTAGCGGGAGGGTCAGATACGCAGTATTTT	CASSFLAGGSDTQYF
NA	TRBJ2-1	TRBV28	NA	TGTGCCAGCAGTCCCGCCTTCGGGGGAGCCCATGAGCAGTTCTTC	CASSPAFGGAHEQFF
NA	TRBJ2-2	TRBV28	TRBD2	TGTGCCAGCAGTTTGGCCACTAGCGGAGGCACCGGGGAGCTGTTTTTT	CASSLATSGGTGELFF
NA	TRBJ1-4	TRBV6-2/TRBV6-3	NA	TGTGCCAGCAGCGACACACGTGAAAAACTGTTTTTT	CASSDTREKLFF
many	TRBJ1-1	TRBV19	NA	TGTGCCAGTAGTATACTTATGAACACTGAAGCTTTCTTT	CASSILMNTEAFF
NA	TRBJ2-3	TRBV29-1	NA	TGCAGCGTTGGGACTCCCAGCGGTAGCACAGATACGCAGTATTTT	CSVGTPSGSTDTQYF
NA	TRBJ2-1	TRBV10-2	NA	TGCGCCAGCAGACTCGACGGGAGCTCCTACAATGAGCAGTTCTTC	CASRLDGSSYNEQFF
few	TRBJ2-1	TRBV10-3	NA	TGTGCCATCAGCCAGACAGTGGATAAGCAGTTCTTC	CAISQTVDKQFF
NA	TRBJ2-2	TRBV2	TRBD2	TGTGCCAGCAGGAGCGGGAGTAACACCGGGGAGCTGTTTTTT	CASRSGSNTGELFF
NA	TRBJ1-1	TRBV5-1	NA	TGCGCCAGCAGCGTGGGGCCTGTGAACACTGAAGCTTTCTTT	CASSVGPVNTEAFF
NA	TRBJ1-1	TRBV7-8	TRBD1	TGTGCCAGCAGCCACCGGGACAGGGGGCTGGGCACTGAAGCTTTCTTT	CASSHRDRGLGTEAFF
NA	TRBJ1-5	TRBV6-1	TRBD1	TGTGCCAGCAGTGAACGCAGGGGGCGCCATCAGCCCCAGCATTTT	CASSERRGRHQPQHF
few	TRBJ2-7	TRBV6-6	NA	TGTGCCAGCAGTTATCAGGGACAATCCTACGAGCAGTACTTC	CASSYQGQSYEQYF
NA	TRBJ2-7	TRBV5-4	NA	TGTGCCAGCAGCAGGACTCCGGAGGGTTCCTACGAGCAGTACTTC	CASSRTPEGSYEQYF
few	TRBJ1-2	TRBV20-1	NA	TGCAGTGCTAGTCGACCACAGGGAAAGTATGGCTACACCTTC	CSASRPQGKYGYTF
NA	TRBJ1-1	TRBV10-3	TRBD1	TGTGCCATCAGTGACAAGGGGGCGCCGAACACTGAAGCTTTCTTT	CAISDKGAPNTEAFF
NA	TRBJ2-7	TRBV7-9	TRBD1	TGTGCCAGCAGCACTTTTAGGGGGCATTACGAGCAGTACTTC	CASSTFRGHYEQYF
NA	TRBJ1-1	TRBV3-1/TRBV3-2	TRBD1	TGTGCCAGCAGCCGAGGGACAGGGTCCGACTGGGCTTTCTTT	CASSRGTGSDWAFF
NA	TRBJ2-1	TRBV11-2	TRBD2	TGTGCCAGCAGCTCCCAACTAGCGGGAGGGCCCCTCCGGTTCTTC	CASSSQLAGGPLRFF
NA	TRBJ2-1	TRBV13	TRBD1	TGTGCCAGCAGCTCTGATTTCGGGACAGGGAAAAACAATGAGCAGTTCTTC	CASSSDFGTGKNNEQFF
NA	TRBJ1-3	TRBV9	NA	TGTGCCAGCAGCCCGCGACAGAGCTCTGGAAACACCATATATTTT	CASSPRQSSGNTIYF
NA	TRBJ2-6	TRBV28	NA	TGTGCCAGCACCCACGCAGGCTCTGGGGCCAACGTCCTGACTTTC	CASTHAGSGANVLTF
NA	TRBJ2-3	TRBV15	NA	TGTGCCACCAGCAGAGATCTATCTGAGAAAGCGCAGTATTTT	CATSRDLSEKAQYF
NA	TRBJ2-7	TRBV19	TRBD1	TGTGCCAGTAGCCGACAGGGCGGTACGGCCTACGAGCAGTACTTC	CASSRQGGTAYEQYF
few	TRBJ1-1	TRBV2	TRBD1	TGTGCCACGGCCGGGACAGCAAACGAAGCTTTCTTT	CATAGTANEAFF
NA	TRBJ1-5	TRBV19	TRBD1	TGTGCCATTGGACAGGCCGATCAGCCCCAGCATTTT	CAIGQADQPQHF
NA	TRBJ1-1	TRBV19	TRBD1	TGTGCCAGTAGTCATATAGGGACAGGTTGGGACACTGAAGCTTTCTTT	CASSHIGTGWDTEAFF
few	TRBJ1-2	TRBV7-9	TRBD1	TGTGCCAGCAGCTTGGGACAGCGTTATGGCTACACCTTC	CASSLGQRYGYTF
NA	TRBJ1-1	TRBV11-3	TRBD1	TGTGCCAGCAGCCCTCGACAGGGCCTCCACACTGAAGCTTTCTTT	CASSPRQGLHTEAFF